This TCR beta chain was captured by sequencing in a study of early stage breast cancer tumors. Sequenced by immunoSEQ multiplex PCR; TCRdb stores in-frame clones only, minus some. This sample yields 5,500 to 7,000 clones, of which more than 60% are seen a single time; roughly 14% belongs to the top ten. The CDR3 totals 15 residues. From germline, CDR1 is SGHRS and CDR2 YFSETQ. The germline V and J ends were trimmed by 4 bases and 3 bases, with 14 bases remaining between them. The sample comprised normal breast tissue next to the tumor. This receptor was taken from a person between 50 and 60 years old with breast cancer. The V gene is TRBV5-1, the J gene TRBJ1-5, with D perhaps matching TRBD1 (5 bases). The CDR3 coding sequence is TGCGCCAGCAGCCAGGGTTCGCCCCCCAATCAGCCCCAGCATTTT. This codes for CASSQGSPPNQPQHF.